This T cell receptor beta chain emerged from a study of T cell repertoires in cytomegalovirus infection. Study summary: Selection of CMV epitopes for the study included recently identified HLA-C-restricted and well-studied HLA-B-restricted ones. It can be stated that public TCR beta signatures indicated CMV infection as well as a matching HLA type. General study results and limits: Predominance within the ex vivo response was attributable to HLA-C-restricted CMV-specific TCR beta clonotypes. Summed public TCR beta family frequency identified CMV carriers bearing the relevant HLA.

Notes on this clonotype: The target antigen is unknown.

TCRdb analysed the reads with MiXCR anew, one entry per CDR3 protein. The table includes about 920,000 distinct CDR3 sequences, less than 40% detected once. The CDR3 spans 15 residues. Trimming took off 2 bases at V and 0 bases at J, with 10 bases between the two ends. The germline V gene has CDR1 MNHEY and CDR2 SVGEGT. The sample in question was cultured CD8+ T cells from PBMCs, obtained from culture after CMV antigen stimulation. The receptor's source is a human donor in good health (CMV status not recorded). Some clones in this sample may be carry-over from other donors' samples. The V call is TRBV6-2 or TRBV6-3, the J call TRBJ1-1; TRBD1 might be the D (6 bases). CDR3 sequence reads: CASSYAQGMNTEAFF. As DNA, the CDR3 is TGTGCCAGCAGTTACGCTCAGGGGATGAACACTGAAGCTTTCTTT.